What follows are 9 T cell receptor beta chains derived from one specimen sequenced in a study of T cells in Graves' hyperthyroidism and ophthalmopathy. From RNA transcripts, TCR beta CDR3 regions were amplified. In the first-round RT-PCR of the TCR CDR3, the HTBI primer set was used. One entry per CDR3 protein, called by TCRdb with MiXCR from the multiplex PCR reads. The sample includes around 300,000 distinct CDR3 sequences, less than 15% of them seen just once. Sequencing used blood. The receptors here all came from a woman aged 25-40 years with Graves' hyperthyroidism that later progressed to Graves' ophthalmopathy.

This sequence joins TRBV6-1 and TRBJ1-6; TRBD1 aligns across 7 bases. This CDR3 is built from 14 residues. CDR1 is MNHNS and CDR2 is SASEGT in the germline V gene. V shed 4 bases and J 7 bases; nucleotides not matched to a gene: 4. The CDR3 region has the DNA TGTGCCAGCAGTGCGACAGGGCTCAATTCACCCCTCCACTTT. It translates to CASSATGLNSPLHF.

This clonotype was counted only a few times. The chain links TRBV4-3 to TRBJ2-7, with 9 bases lining up with TRBD2. Germline lookup yields CDR1 LGHNA and CDR2 YSLEER. The V gene end was trimmed by 4 bases and the J gene end by 0 bases; junction bases not matched to a gene: 7. The CDR3 runs to 16 residues. The CDR3 DNA reads as TGCGCCAGCAGCCGGACGACTAGCGGAAGCTCCTACGAGCAGTACTTC. Encoded protein: CASSRTTSGSSYEQYF.

This clonotype was observed many times. The J gene is TRBJ2-2, the V gene TRBV10-3; D not resolved. CDR1 and CDR2 from the germline V gene are ENHRY and SYGVKD. This CDR3 is built from 14 residues. V was cut by 3 bases and J by 5 bases, with 10 bases left in between. CDR3 coding DNA: TGTGCCATCAGTGAAAGAACGGAAACCGGGGAGCTGTTTTTT. Encoded protein: CAISERTETGELFF.

The chain couples TRBV6-1 to TRBJ2-1; the match to TRBD2 covers 10 bases. Germline loops: CDR1 MNHNS, CDR2 SASEGT. V dropped 6 bases and J dropped 7; count of bases not matched to a gene: 9. The CDR3 has 15 residues. The DNA for the CDR3 is TGTGCCAGCAGCAAGGGACTAGCGATCCGAAATGAGCAGTTCTTC. This gives the protein CASSKGLAIRNEQFF.

V is TRBV2 and J is TRBJ1-3; 10 positions match TRBD1. There are 15 residues in the CDR3. V lost 4 bases to trimming and J lost 4 bases; unmatched junction nucleotides: 4. Germline V gives CDR1 SNHLY, CDR2 FYNNEI. The CDR3: CASSATGGAGNTIYF. CDR3 nucleotides: TGTGCCAGCAGTGCGACAGGGGGCGCCGGAAACACCATATATTTT. Full variable domain (rest looked up from reference TRBV2 and TRBJ1-3): EPEVTQTPSHQVTQMGQEVILRCVPISNHLYFYWYRQILGQKVEFLVSFYNNEISEKSEIFDDQFSVERPDGSNFTLKIRSTKLEDSAMYFCASSATGGAGNTIYFGEGSWLTVV.

This clonotype was detected many times. This chain uses TRBV20-1 with TRBJ2-3; D gene ambiguous. Germline-derived CDR1 and CDR2 are DFQATT and SNEGSKA (reference sequence). Trimming pared 2 bases from V and 1 base from J, leaving 13 bases between. The length of the CDR3 is 15 residues. The CDR3 protein is CSARKASGCTDTQYF. CDR3 in DNA: TGCAGTGCTAGAAAAGCCTCGGGTTGCACAGATACGCAGTATTTT.

This clonotype came up a few times. The rearrangement uses TRBV11-2 and TRBJ2-1; tentatively, D is TRBD2 (5 bases). The CDR3 length is 14 residues. Trimming pared 6 bases from V and 10 bases from J, leaving 19 bases between. Germline V gene data show CDR1 as SGHAT and CDR2 as FQNNGV. CDR3 residues: CASSLLGPPGEQFF. In nucleotides, the CDR3 is TGTGCCAGCAGTTTGCTAGGGCCCCCGGGGGAGCAGTTCTTC.

This clonotype was picked up many times. The chain has TRBV12-3 or TRBV12-4 and TRBJ2-3, with 7 bases matching TRBD2. The CDR3 length is 16 residues. With V trimmed by 3 bases and J by 2 bases, 8 bases remained unmatched. CDR3 sequence: CASSFTSGASTDTQYF. In DNA, the CDR3 is TGTGCCAGCAGTTTTACGAGCGGGGCTTCCACAGATACGCAGTATTTT.

The rearrangement uses TRBV29-1 and TRBJ2-3; no definite D call. With 8 bases removed from V and 7 bases from J, the gap between germline ends came to 13 bases. CDR1 is SQVTM and CDR2 is ANQGSEA in the germline V gene. This CDR3 is built from 11 residues. This chain's CDR3 is CSPWSYNTQYF. As DNA, the CDR3 is TGCAGCCCCTGGTCCTACAATACGCAGTATTTT.